This T cell receptor beta chain is from a study of CD8 T cells in Susac syndrome. RNA in amounts of roughly 0.45 to 1 ug was reverse transcribed with random hexamers. Coverage of TCR beta CDR3 amplification by immunoSEQ multiplex PCR extended to 54 Vbeta and 13 Jbeta. TCRdb recomputed calls from the immunoSEQ multiplex PCR reads with MiXCR, one row per CDR3 protein. The sample gives hundreds of thousands of distinct CDR3 sequences, around 91% of which show up once; around 0.2% is in the top ten. The table lists this clonotype with a count of one. The multiple sclerosis controls, all treatment-naive patients, had relapsing-remitting disease that was stable or active. V lost 6 bases and J 3 bases, leaving 18 bases between the germline ends. The CDR3 is 14 residues long. Germline V gene data show CDR1 as DFQATT and CDR2 as SNEGSKA (reference sequence).

V usage is TRBV20-1 and J usage is TRBJ2-7; D is ambiguous. Input material: CD8+ T cells from PBMCs. The TCR sequence derives from a human donor with multiple sclerosis. This CDR3 reads CSAPASDNLYEQYF. DNA of the CDR3: TGCAGTGCCCCCGCGAGCGACAACCTCTACGAGCAGTACTTC.